This T cell receptor (beta chain) was captured in a study of CD8 T cells in ankylosing spondylitis (dated by TCRdb to 2016 to 2017). Some background on the complete study: T cell receptor beta repertoires were profiled in healthy donors and ankylosing spondylitis patients so that disease-linked TCR variants could be found. The full study cohort was made up of 25 to 30 ankylosing spondylitis patients and 108 healthy donors. Samples of peripheral blood were taken, and for ankylosing spondylitis patients, synovial fluid was collected as well.

On the study overall, not on this receptor specifically: Some TCR beta motif variants had previously been reported in synovial fluid and blood of reactive arthritis patients, which suggested common disease-initiation mechanisms. A TCR beta motif made up of several highly homologous amino acid variants appeared to be characteristic of blood from ankylosing spondylitis patients. The disease-linked clones showed a CD8+ phenotype and occurred at relatively low frequencies in peripheral blood. Significant enrichment of the disease-linked clones was reported in matched synovial fluid samples from ankylosing spondylitis patients.

Relative to germline, V is 4 bases shorter and J is 4 bases shorter, with 17 bases between their ends. The CDR3 contains 15 residues, cysteine and phenylalanine counted. The sequence is cut down to CDR3 DNA, 45 bases in frame from base 1. Taken from the germline V gene, the CDR1 and CDR2 loops are SGHRS and YFSETQ. As regards this clonotype: The antigen it recognizes is unknown. Base qualities are not recorded, but no much larger clone differs from it by a single base.

The sequencing machine was an Illumina HiSeq 2500. TCR beta libraries were prepared by quantitative 5'-RACE with molecular barcodes. The published analysis was carried out like this. To identify disease-linked TCR variants, a new computational method was used, one built on a probabilistic model of VDJ rearrangement. TCRdb handled the public reads itself, with Q25 trimming in fastp and clone calling in MiXCR, and kept productive beta chains. Identical CDR3 proteins give one entry, which carries the most common genes and DNA. V and J calls and clone size were set by TCRdb, not the authors. In all, the sample holds hundreds of thousands of distinct CDR3 sequences, and 10% to 15% of those were seen once. Roughly 0.51% of the sample goes to the ten largest clones.

The sequence is built from TRBV5-1 and TRBJ1-2, with no reliable assignment of the D segment. The material sequenced was blood, either unsorted or a sorted T cell fraction (not recorded which). This receptor was identified in a male donor with ankylosing spondylitis. The nucleotide sequence reads as follows: TGCGCCAGCAGCGGCGGGCTCCGGCGGACCTATGGCTACACCTTC. It translates as CASSGGLRRTYGYTF.